The sequence of this T cell receptor (beta chain) was determined in a study of control samples from healthy donors and cancer patients. The CDR3 has 14 amino acids. With V trimmed by 5 bases and J by 5 bases, 4 bases remained unmatched. Germline lookup yields CDR1 MNHEY and CDR2 SMNVEV (reference sequence). The repertoire was sequenced with immunoSEQ multiplex PCR; TCRdb's copy has only in-frame clones and lacks some. The sample lists about 96,000 clones; over 85% were seen once. The sequencing sample was made of blood. This clonotype was obtained from a young man in good health. The chain recombines TRBV27 with TRBJ2-1; 9 nucleotides match TRBD1. CDR3 loop: CASSPGTGHNEQFF. The CDR3 nucleotides are TGTGCCAGCAGTCCCGGGACAGGGCACAATGAGCAGTTCTTC.